This T cell receptor beta chain was profiled in a study of blood T cell repertoires in COVID-19. Study details: The United States, Italy and Spain supplied acute and convalescent COVID-19 samples. Sources were T cells, B-cell-depleted T cells, or PBMCs; the material itself was cDNA or gDNA.

CDR1 WNHNN and CDR2 SYGVQD come from the germline V gene (reference sequence). Trimming cost V 7 bases and J 2 bases, with 21 bases left between them. The CDR3 runs to 17 residues. As processed by the authors: From reference gene primer amplification, estimates of nucleated cell counts were derived. Assay: immunoSEQ multiplex PCR; the TCRdb copy retains only in-frame clones and omits some. V and J calls and clone size come straight from that table; D and trimming were deduced from the DNA. This sample yields approximately 240,000 clones, of which 80% to 85% are seen a single time; 15% to 20% belongs to the top ten.

This sequence joins TRBV10-1 and TRBJ1-5; D perhaps matches TRBD1 (5 bases). Sequences were obtained from peripheral blood. The receptor was derived from a woman aged 80 or older with active or convalescent COVID-19. CDR3 sequence: CASTLRNIQGGNQPQHF. DNA for the CDR3: TGCGCCAGCACCCTCCGGAATATCCAAGGGGGCAATCAGCCCCAGCATTTT.